The 32 T cell receptor beta chains in this list originate from one sample, sequenced in a study of T cell responses to AZD1222 COVID-19 vaccine. Only in-frame clones appear in the TCRdb table, and some are missing; sequencing was by immunoSEQ multiplex PCR. The sample holds tens of thousands of clones, around 80% seen once. The sample consisted of peripheral blood, taken on day 0 of AZD1222 vaccination. The receptors derive from an adult in good health.

The chain uses TRBV7-2 and TRBJ1-2; 7 bases match TRBD1. CDR1 SGHTA and CDR2 FQGNSA come from the germline V gene. The CDR3 is 13 residues long. V shed 4 bases, J shed 6 bases, and the junction held 5 bases outside the gene matches. The CDR3 loop is CASSSRGLDGYTF. In nucleotides, the CDR3 is TGTGCCAGCAGCTCGAGGGGGCTCGATGGCTACACCTTC.

The chain has TRBV6-5 and TRBJ2-5, with 11 bases lining up with TRBD2. Germline V CDR1 and CDR2: MNHEY, SVGAGI. The J segment lost 4 bases and the V segment lost 6 bases, leaving 7 bases of the junction unmatched. The CDR3 extends over 15 amino acids. DNA of the CDR3: TGTGCCAGCAGGGACCGACTAGCGGGGAGAGAGACCCAGTACTTC. Translating it yields CASRDRLAGRETQYF.

The chain links TRBV12-5 to TRBJ2-7, with D possibly called TRBD1 or TRBD2 (5 bases each). CDR3 length: 15 amino acids. Per germline, CDR1 LGHNT and CDR2 FRNRAP. The germline V and J ends were trimmed by 1 base and 6 bases, with 16 bases remaining between them. CDR3 sequence reads: CASGLGFRGFGEQYF. The CDR3, as DNA: TGTGCTAGTGGTTTGGGATTTCGGGGCTTCGGCGAGCAGTACTTC.

The chain is built from TRBV11-2 and TRBJ2-3; either TRBD1 or TRBD2 may supply D (5 bases each). Deletions cut 4 bases from V and 4 bases from J, with 27 bases between. CDR3 size: 19 residues. Germline V CDR1 and CDR2: SGHAT, FQNNGV. The DNA for the CDR3 is TGTGCCAGCAGCTCACAAGGGACGGTACCGGGACCAAAGTCAGATACGCAGTATTTT. Protein: CASSSQGTVPGPKSDTQYF. Drawing the rest from reference TRBV11-2 and TRBJ2-3, the complete variable domain is EAGVAQSPRYKIIEKRQSVAFWCNPISGHATLYWYQQILGQGPKLLIQFQNNGVVDDSQLPKDRFSAERLKGVDSTLKIQPAKLEDSAVYLCASSSQGTVPGPKSDTQYFGPGTRLTVL.

The J gene is TRBJ2-7, the V gene TRBV6-2 or TRBV6-3, with D possibly matching TRBD1 (6 bases). V shed 6 bases and J shed 6 bases, with 18 bases lying between them. The CDR3 consists of 14 residues. Germline assignment: CDR1 MNHEY and CDR2 SVGEGT. The CDR3 DNA reads TGTGCCAGCAGCGCTGGGGGCTTGGCTGTCGAGCAGTACGTC. Translating gives CASSAGGLAVEQYV.

In this sample, this clone turned up once. V is TRBV5-4 and J is TRBJ2-2; D assignment may be TRBD1 or TRBD2 (7 bases each). V lost 0 bases and J lost 5, with 17 bases in between. CDR1 SGHNT and CDR2 YYREEE come from the germline V gene (reference sequence). CDR3 size: 17 residues. CDR3 residues: CASSLASSRGGTGELFF. The CDR3 DNA reads as TGTGCCAGCAGCTTGGCGTCTTCCAGGGGGGGTACCGGGGAGCTGTTTTTT.

This clone was counted a single time. This chain connects TRBV7-2 to TRBJ2-6; D might be TRBD1 or TRBD2, each matching 5 bases. CDR1 and CDR2 from the germline V gene are SGHTA and FQGNSA. The V end lost 5 bases, the J end lost 4 bases, and 9 bases lay between the germline ends. This CDR3 has 14 residues. The CDR3 DNA reads as TGTGCCAGCAGCCCGGGACGGGGGGCCAACGTCCTGACTTTC. Translation: CASSPGRGANVLTF. The whole variable domain, remainder taken from reference TRBV7-2 and TRBJ2-6, is GAGVSQSPSNKVTEKGKDVELRCDPISGHTALYWYRQSLGQGLEFLIYFQGNSAPDKSGLPSDRFSAERTGGSVSTLTIQRTQQEDSAVYLCASSPGRGANVLTFGAGSRLTVL.

The chain is built from TRBV12-3 or TRBV12-4 and TRBJ1-2, with TRBD1 matching over 8 bases. After removal of 7 bases from V and 8 bases from J, the junction contained 9 bases not matched to a gene. The CDR3 covers 13 residues. The CDR3 loop reads CASTRDRIEGYTF. The CDR3 DNA reads as TGTGCCAGCACCAGGGACAGGATTGAGGGCTACACCTTC.

A single count supports this clone. V and J are TRBV12-3 or TRBV12-4 and TRBJ2-2; D is undetermined. The ends were cut back, 7 bases at V and 6 bases at J, with 9 bases in the middle. This CDR3 is 12 amino acids long. CDR3 residues: CASTAVPGELFF. The CDR3 DNA reads TGTGCCAGCACCGCCGTACCCGGGGAGCTGTTTTTT.

The V and J genes are TRBV6-4 and TRBJ2-7; D may be TRBD1 (6 bases). The ends were cut back, 0 bases at V and 2 bases at J, with 14 bases in the middle. CDR3 length equals 16 residues. Germline CDR1 and CDR2: MRHNA and SNTAGT. The CDR3 DNA is TGTGCCAGCAGTGACTCGCCCCGGGACAACCCCTACGAGCAGTACGTC. Translating it yields CASSDSPRDNPYEQYV.

This chain connects TRBV7-2 to TRBJ1-1, with D unresolved. Trimming left V 8 bases short and J 1 base short, with 14 bases between. Germline V CDR1 and CDR2: SGHTA, FQGNSA. This CDR3 contains 14 residues. CDR3 amino acids: CASVTGSGNTEAFF. The CDR3, as DNA: TGTGCCAGCGTCACGGGATCGGGGAACACTGAAGCTTTCTTT.

V and J are TRBV5-1 and TRBJ2-1; D is possibly TRBD2 (6 bases). The CDR3 is 14 residues long. V was clipped by 4 bases and J by 5 bases, with 13 bases between them. Looked up from germline, CDR1 is SGHRS and CDR2 is YFSETQ. The CDR3 region is CASSIAGSNNEQFF. CDR3 coding DNA: TGCGCCAGCAGCATAGCCGGGAGCAACAATGAGCAGTTCTTC. Together with reference TRBV5-1 and TRBJ2-1, the CDR3 gives the full variable domain: KAGVTQTPRYLIKTRGQQVTLSCSPISGHRSVSWYQQTPGQGLQFLFEYFSETQRNKGNFPGRFSGRQFSNSRSEMNVSTLELGDSALYLCASSIAGSNNEQFFGPGTRLTVL.

V is TRBV6-4 and J is TRBJ2-3, with D possibly TRBD2 on 7 matching bases. Looked up from germline, CDR1 is MRHNA and CDR2 is SNTAGT. The V end was cut by 2 bases, the J end by 2 bases, with 8 bases between. The CDR3 consists of 14 residues. DNA for the CDR3: TGTGCCAGCAGTGACGGGGGGGCCACAGATACGCAGTATTTT. Translated: CASSDGGATDTQYF.

The genes are TRBV21-1 and TRBJ2-7; TRBD1, the table's D call, was not compared with the DNA. TRBV21-1 corresponds to a pseudogene. CDR3 length: 14 residues. The CDR3 DNA follows: TGTGCCAGCAGCAACCGGGACAGGAACTACGAGCAGTACTTC. Its protein is CASSNRDRNYEQYF.

This clone has a handful of counts. The rearrangement joins TRBV2 to TRBJ1-6; D might be TRBD1 (6 bases). The CDR3 extends over 15 amino acids. Germline CDR1 and CDR2: SNHLY and FYNNEI. V lost 1 base to trimming and J lost 10 bases, with 14 bases between them. Here the CDR3 reads CASSEGQGIWSPLHF. In DNA form, the CDR3 reads TGTGCCAGCAGTGAAGGGCAGGGGATATGGTCACCCCTCCACTTT.

V and J are TRBV18 and TRBJ1-5, with 10 bases lining up with TRBD1. This CDR3 is 15 amino acids long. CDR1 KGHSH and CDR2 LQKENI come from the germline V gene. With 3 bases clipped from V and 1 base from J, the junction kept 0 bases outside the gene matches. CDR3: CASSPGQGSNQPQHF. In DNA form, the CDR3 reads TGTGCCAGCTCACCGGGACAGGGGAGCAATCAGCCCCAGCATTTT. The variable domain in full, completed from reference TRBV18 and TRBJ1-5, reads NAGVMQNPRHLVRRRGQEARLRCSPMKGHSHVYWYRQLPEEGLKFMVYLQKENIIDESGMPKERFSAEFPKEGPSILRIQQVVRGDSAAYFCASSPGQGSNQPQHFGDGTRLSIL.

The rearrangement uses TRBV6-1 and TRBJ2-1; 8 bases map to TRBD2. The CDR3 consists of 15 residues. V lost 1 base and J lost 3; bases outside the gene matches: 2. Germline-derived CDR1 and CDR2 are MNHNS and SASEGT. The CDR3 region has the DNA TGTGCCAGCAGTGAAGAACTAGCGGTCTACAATGAGCAGTTCTTC. It encodes CASSEELAVYNEQFF.

Here the CDR3 DNA reads TGTGCCATCAGGGAAGGAACAGGACTTTCCTACGAGCAGTACGTC. This encodes CAIREGTGLSYEQYV. V usage is TRBV10-3 and J usage is TRBJ2-7; D assignment may be TRBD1 or TRBD2 (5 bases each). Germline V gene data show CDR1 as ENHRY and CDR2 as SYGVKD. V lost 6 bases and J lost 1, with 16 bases in between. The CDR3 sequence is 15 residues long.

The V gene is TRBV4-2, the J gene TRBJ1-2; D is unresolved. Germline CDR1 reads LGHNA; CDR2 reads YNFKEQ. V was clipped by 0 bases and J by 2 bases, with 7 bases between them. The CDR3 has 14 residues. The CDR3 DNA sequence: TGTGCCAGCAGCCAAGATCCGAAGAACTATGGCTACACCTTC. Its translation is CASSQDPKNYGYTF.

The V call is TRBV18, the J call TRBJ2-1, with a possible D match to TRBD2 (6 bases). The V gene's germline CDR1 is KGHSH and CDR2 LQKENI. V lost 5 bases and J 8 bases, leaving 16 bases between the germline ends. This CDR3 spans 14 amino acids. This chain's CDR3 is CASSVSSGGDEQFF. For the CDR3, the DNA is TGTGCCAGCTCAGTCTCCAGCGGAGGGGATGAGCAGTTCTTC.

The CDR3: CASSNLEYYGYTF. Written as DNA, the CDR3 is TGTGCCAGCAGCAACCTGGAGTACTATGGCTACACCTTC. The chain joins TRBV6-2 or TRBV6-3 to TRBJ1-2; D ambiguous. The CDR3 covers 13 residues. Deletions cut 6 bases from V and 3 bases from J, with 11 bases between. The germline V gene has CDR1 MNHEY and CDR2 SVGEGT.

The V gene is TRBV5-1, the J gene TRBJ2-7; weak D call: TRBD1 (6 bases). The CDR3 covers 13 residues. CDR1 is SGHRS and CDR2 is YFSETQ in the germline V gene. The V end was cut by 4 bases, the J end by 3 bases, with 11 bases between. Here the CDR3 reads CASSRGQDYEQYF. CDR3 bases: TGCGCCAGCAGCCGGGGACAAGACTACGAGCAGTACTTC.

The J gene is TRBJ1-5, the V gene TRBV6-5; the D is unclear. This CDR3 comprises 14 residues. The germline V gene encodes CDR1 MNHEY and CDR2 SVGAGI. The V end was cut by 2 bases, the J end by 9 bases, with 14 bases between. CDR3 in DNA: TGTGCCAGCAGTTACGGGCAGTTTTCAGGGCCCCAGCATTTT. This translates into CASSYGQFSGPQHF.

The chain recombines TRBV2 with TRBJ2-3, with D tentatively TRBD1 or TRBD2 (5 bases each). The CDR3 consists of 16 residues. V was shortened by 6 bases and J by 2 bases, with 18 bases between the two germline ends. Germline CDR1 reads SNHLY; CDR2 reads FYNNEI. CDR3 loop: CASRDYGAPDTDTQYF. For the CDR3, the DNA is TGTGCCAGCAGGGATTACGGGGCGCCCGACACAGATACGCAGTATTTT.

This clone has only a few counts. The rearrangement uses TRBV19 and TRBJ1-1; D remains unclear. V lost 3 bases and J lost 4, with 9 bases in between. The CDR3 runs 13 residues. The germline CDR1 and CDR2 sequences are LNHDA and SQIVND (reference sequence). CDR3 sequence (DNA): TGTGCCAGTAGTATCTCGGTGGCCACTGAAGCTTTCTTT. Translated: CASSISVATEAFF. Full variable domain (rest looked up from reference TRBV19 and TRBJ1-1): DGGITQSPKYLFRKEGQNVTLSCEQNLNHDAMYWYRQDPGQGLRLIYYSQIVNDFQKGDIAEGYSVSREKKESFPLTVTSAQKNPTAFYLCASSISVATEAFFGQGTRLTVV.

The chain uses TRBV19 and TRBJ1-2; possible D gene TRBD1, 6 bases. CDR3 length equals 15 residues. The germline V gene has CDR1 LNHDA and CDR2 SQIVND (reference sequence). The V gene lost 4 bases and the J gene lost 6 bases, with 18 bases spanning the gap. CDR3 nucleotides: TGTGCCAGTAGTAGAGGGGACACCGGGGGTAATGGCTACACCTTC. Translating gives CASSRGDTGGNGYTF.

This clone has just one count. This chain joins TRBV28 and TRBJ1-2, with D unclear. Germline loops: CDR1 MDHEN, CDR2 SYDVKM. CDR3 length equals 13 residues. V lost 6 bases and J lost 3, with 11 bases in between. The CDR3 spells CASSPGGDYGYTF. The CDR3, as DNA: TGTGCCAGCAGCCCCGGCGGCGACTATGGCTACACCTTC.

J is TRBJ2-3 and V is TRBV5-1; TRBD1 is a possible D gene (5 bases). Trimming left V 2 bases short and J 2 bases short, with 15 bases between. The germline CDR1 and CDR2 sequences are SGHRS and YFSETQ. The CDR3 extends over 16 amino acids. The CDR3 here is CASSFVLDSSTDTQYF. In DNA, the CDR3 is TGCGCCAGCAGCTTTGTACTCGACAGCTCCACAGATACGCAGTATTTT.

The gene calls are TRBV5-6 and TRBJ1-5; no reliable D call. V lost 0 bases and J 6 bases, leaving 16 bases between the germline ends. The CDR3 runs 16 residues. Per the germline V gene, CDR1 is SGHDT and CDR2 is YYEEEE. The CDR3 nucleotides are TGTGCCAGCAGCTTGGGAGGCCCGGTAAACCCTCAGCCCCAGCATTTT. Its translation is CASSLGGPVNPQPQHF.

The J gene is TRBJ2-7, the V gene TRBV3-1 (or the pseudogene TRBV3-2); 13 nucleotides line up with TRBD2. The CDR3 consists of 17 residues. With 6 bases clipped from V and 3 bases from J, the junction kept 11 bases outside the gene matches. Germline V gene lookup returns CDR1 LGHDT and CDR2 YNNKEL (reference sequence). CDR3 nucleotides: TGTGCCAGCAGATTTCCGACTAGCGGGGGGCGGGACTACGAGCAGTACTTC. Its translation is CASRFPTSGGRDYEQYF.

The DNA of the CDR3 is TGTGCCAGTAGTGTTCAGGGGACCACGAGCAATCAGCCCCAGCATTTT. It yields the protein CASSVQGTTSNQPQHF. This rearrangement joins TRBV19 to TRBJ1-5; D may be TRBD1 (6 bases). This CDR3 is 16 amino acids long. The V gene's germline CDR1 is LNHDA and CDR2 SQIVND (reference sequence). Between the trimmed V and J ends, which lost 5 bases and 1 base, there was a span of 15 bases.

The chain recombines TRBV5-4 with TRBJ2-5; 9 bases fit TRBD1. Germline V lookup: CDR1 SGHNT, CDR2 YYREEE (reference sequence). The CDR3 length is 14 residues. The J segment lost 5 bases and the V segment lost 2 bases, leaving 4 bases of the junction unmatched. DNA for the CDR3: TGTGCCAGCAGCTTACAGGGGGCAGGGGAGACCCAGTACTTC. Translated: CASSLQGAGETQYF.